This record concerns one T cell receptor beta chain sequence. V lost 4 bases, J lost 5 bases, and 8 bases stayed unmatched. Germline CDR1 and CDR2: SGDLS and YYNGEE. The CDR3 totals 15 residues. This sample is part of a study of blood T cell repertoires in COVID-19. About the study: Samples representing acute and convalescent COVID-19 were sourced from the United States, Italy and Spain. T cells, B-cell-depleted T cells, or PBMCs supplied cDNA or gDNA.

In the authors' methods: Reference gene primer amplification gave estimated nucleated cell counts. The repertoire was sequenced with immunoSEQ multiplex PCR; TCRdb's copy has only in-frame clones and lacks some. V, J and clone size reflect that table, while D and trimming were determined from the DNA. Of roughly 74,000 clones detected, 70% to 90% appear once; the ten largest clones hold 36%. The receptor was derived from a man in his 70s with acute or convalescent COVID-19. The V and J genes are TRBV9 and TRBJ2-5, with 10 positions matching TRBD1. The sequencing input was peripheral blood. This CDR3 is CASSSGQGVTETQYF. In DNA, the CDR3 is TGTGCCAGCAGCTCAGGACAGGGGGTTACGGAGACCCAGTACTTC.